This note documents a single TCR beta chain sequence. Its antigen is currently unknown. In germline, CDR1 is SEHNR, CDR2 FQNEAQ (reference sequence). The CDR3 is 13 residues long. V shed 6 bases and J shed 4 bases, with 10 bases lying between them. These data belong to a study of T cell responses to AZD1222 COVID-19 vaccine. The method was immunoSEQ multiplex PCR; TCRdb's version includes in-frame clones alone and lacks a portion of them. Among 33,000 or so clones, around nine tenths were seen once, and the ten largest hold 14%. General study points: Spike-specific TCR breadth and depth were elevated following two AZD1222 doses.

V gene TRBV7-9 combines with J gene TRBJ1-3, with a tentative D call TRBD1 (5 bases). The receptor's source is an adult who received the AZD1222 COVID-19 vaccine. The source material was peripheral blood, sampled 28 days after the second AZD1222 dose. The CDR3 nucleotides read TGTGCCAGCAGGGGGCTATCAGGAAACACCATATATTTT. It is translated as CASRGLSGNTIYF.